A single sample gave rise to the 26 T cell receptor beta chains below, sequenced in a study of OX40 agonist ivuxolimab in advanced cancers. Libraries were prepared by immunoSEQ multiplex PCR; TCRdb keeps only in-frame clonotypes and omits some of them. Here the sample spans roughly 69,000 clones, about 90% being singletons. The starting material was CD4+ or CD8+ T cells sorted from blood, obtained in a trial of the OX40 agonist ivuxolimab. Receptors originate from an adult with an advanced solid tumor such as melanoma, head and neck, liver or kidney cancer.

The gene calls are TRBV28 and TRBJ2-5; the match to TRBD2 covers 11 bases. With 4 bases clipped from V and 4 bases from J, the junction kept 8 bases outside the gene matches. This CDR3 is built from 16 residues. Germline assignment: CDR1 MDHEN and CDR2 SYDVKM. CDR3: CASSSPLAGAGETQYF. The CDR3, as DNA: TGTGCCAGCAGTTCCCCACTAGCGGGAGCTGGAGAGACCCAGTACTTC.

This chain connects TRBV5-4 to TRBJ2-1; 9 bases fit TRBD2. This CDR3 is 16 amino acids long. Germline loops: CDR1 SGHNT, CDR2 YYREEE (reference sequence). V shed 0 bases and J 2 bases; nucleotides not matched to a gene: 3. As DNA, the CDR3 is TGTGCCAGCAGCTTGGGAACTAGCGGGCCCTACAATGAGCAGTTCTTC. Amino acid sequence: CASSLGTSGPYNEQFF.

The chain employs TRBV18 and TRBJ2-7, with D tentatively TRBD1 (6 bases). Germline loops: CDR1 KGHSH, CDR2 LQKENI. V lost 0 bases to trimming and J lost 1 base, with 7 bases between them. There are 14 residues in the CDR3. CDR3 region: CASSPPQGSYEQYF. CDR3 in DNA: TGTGCCAGCTCACCACCCCAGGGGTCCTACGAGCAGTACTTC.

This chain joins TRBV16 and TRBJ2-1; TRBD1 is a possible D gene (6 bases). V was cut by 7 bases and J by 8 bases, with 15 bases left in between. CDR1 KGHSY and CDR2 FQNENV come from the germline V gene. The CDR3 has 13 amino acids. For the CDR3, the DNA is TGTGCCAGCACGAGCAGGGGCGGTTATGAGCAGTTCTTC. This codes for CASTSRGGYEQFF.

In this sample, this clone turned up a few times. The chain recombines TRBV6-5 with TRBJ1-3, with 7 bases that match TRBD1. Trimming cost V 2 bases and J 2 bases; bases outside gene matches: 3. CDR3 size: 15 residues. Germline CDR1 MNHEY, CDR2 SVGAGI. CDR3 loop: CASSYQGGAGNTIYF. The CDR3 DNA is TGTGCCAGCAGTTACCAGGGGGGAGCTGGAAACACCATATATTTT.

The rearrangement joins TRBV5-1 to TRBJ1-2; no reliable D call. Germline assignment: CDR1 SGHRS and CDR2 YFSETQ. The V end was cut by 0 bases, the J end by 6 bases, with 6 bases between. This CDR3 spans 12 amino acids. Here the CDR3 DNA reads TGCGCCAGCAGCTTGGCCTCAAATGGCTACACCTTC. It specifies CASSLASNGYTF.

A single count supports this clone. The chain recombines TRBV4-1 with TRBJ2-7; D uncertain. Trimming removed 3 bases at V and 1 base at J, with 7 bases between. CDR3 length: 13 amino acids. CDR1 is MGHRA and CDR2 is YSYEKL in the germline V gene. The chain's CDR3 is CASSHGPSYEQYF. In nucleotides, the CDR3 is TGCGCCAGCAGCCACGGACCATCCTACGAGCAGTACTTC.

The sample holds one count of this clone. CDR3 in DNA: TGTGCCAGCAGCTCCGCGTCCTACGAGCAGTACTTC. Its translation is CASSSASYEQYF. The V call is TRBV5-5, the J call TRBJ2-7; D unresolved. Germline lookup yields CDR1 SGHKS and CDR2 YYEKEE (reference sequence). Trimming took 3 bases from V and 1 from J, leaving 5 bases between them. This CDR3 has 12 residues.

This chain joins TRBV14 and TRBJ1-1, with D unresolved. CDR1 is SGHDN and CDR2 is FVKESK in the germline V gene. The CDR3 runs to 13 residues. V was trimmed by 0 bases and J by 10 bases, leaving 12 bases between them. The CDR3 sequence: CASSQEIGLGAFF. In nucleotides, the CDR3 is TGTGCCAGCAGCCAAGAGATTGGCTTGGGAGCTTTCTTT.

CDR3 sequence: CASSPRLLAGLQETQYF. The CDR3 DNA sequence: TGTGCCAGTAGTCCACGCCTGCTAGCGGGCCTTCAAGAGACCCAGTACTTC. The chain links TRBV19 to TRBJ2-5; 8 nucleotides align to TRBD2. This CDR3 has 17 residues. V gave up 5 bases and J gave up 2 bases; unmatched junction bases: 13. Germline CDR1 LNHDA, CDR2 SQIVND (reference sequence).

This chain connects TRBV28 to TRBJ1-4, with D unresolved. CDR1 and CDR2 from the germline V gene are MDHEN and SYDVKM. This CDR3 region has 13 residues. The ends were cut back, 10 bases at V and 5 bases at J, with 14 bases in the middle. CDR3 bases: TGTGCCATCCAGGTGACGGGAAATGAAAAACTGTTTTTT. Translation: CAIQVTGNEKLFF.

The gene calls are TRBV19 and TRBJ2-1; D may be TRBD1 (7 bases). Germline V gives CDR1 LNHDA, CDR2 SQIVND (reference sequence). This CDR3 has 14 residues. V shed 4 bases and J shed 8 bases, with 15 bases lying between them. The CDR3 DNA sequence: TGTGCCAGTAGTACGGGAGACAGGGCCCATGAGCAGTTCTTC. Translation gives CASSTGDRAHEQFF.

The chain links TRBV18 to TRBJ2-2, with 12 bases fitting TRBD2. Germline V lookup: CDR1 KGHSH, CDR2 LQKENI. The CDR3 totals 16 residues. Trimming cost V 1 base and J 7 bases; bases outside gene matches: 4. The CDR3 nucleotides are TGTGCCAGCTCACCACGGACTAGCGGGAAAGGCGGGGAGCTGTTTTTT. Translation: CASSPRTSGKGGELFF.

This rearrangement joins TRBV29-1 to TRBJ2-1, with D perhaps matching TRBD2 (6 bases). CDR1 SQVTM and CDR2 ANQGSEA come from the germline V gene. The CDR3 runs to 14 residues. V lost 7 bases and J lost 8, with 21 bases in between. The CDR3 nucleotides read TGCAGCGCTGAGGAGACTAGGAGTTCGTATGAGCAGTTCTTC. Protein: CSAEETRSSYEQFF.

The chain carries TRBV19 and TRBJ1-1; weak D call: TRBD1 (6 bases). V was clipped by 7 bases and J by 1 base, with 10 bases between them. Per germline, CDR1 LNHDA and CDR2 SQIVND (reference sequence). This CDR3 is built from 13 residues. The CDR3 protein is CASNARGNTEAFF. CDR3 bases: TGTGCCAGTAATGCCAGGGGGAACACTGAAGCTTTCTTT.

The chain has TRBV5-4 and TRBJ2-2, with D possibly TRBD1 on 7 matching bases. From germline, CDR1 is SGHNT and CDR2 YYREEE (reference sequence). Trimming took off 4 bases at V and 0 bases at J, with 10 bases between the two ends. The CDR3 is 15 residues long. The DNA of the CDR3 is TGTGCCAGCAGCGCGGGACAGACGAACACCGGGGAGCTGTTTTTT. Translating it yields CASSAGQTNTGELFF.

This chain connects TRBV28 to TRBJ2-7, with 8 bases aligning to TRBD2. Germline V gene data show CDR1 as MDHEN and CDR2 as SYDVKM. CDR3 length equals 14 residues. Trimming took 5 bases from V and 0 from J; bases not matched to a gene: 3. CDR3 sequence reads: CASSTSGTSYEQYF. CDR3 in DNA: TGTGCCAGCAGTACTAGCGGTACCTCCTACGAGCAGTACTTC.

CDR3 coding DNA: TGTGCCAGCAGCGCGAACGACAGGGCAGGCTATGGCTACACCTTC. Encoded protein: CASSANDRAGYGYTF. V is TRBV5-5 and J is TRBJ1-2; 7 positions match TRBD1. Germline V gene data show CDR1 as SGHKS and CDR2 as YYEKEE (reference sequence). The CDR3 sequence is 15 residues long. V was pared by 4 bases and J by 4 bases, with 10 bases of the junction left unmatched.

CDR3 coding DNA: TGCGCCAGCAGCCTTCTAGGAGCCCCGGGTTCGTTCTTC. Encoded protein: CASSLLGAPGSFF. The rearrangement joins TRBV5-1 to TRBJ2-1; D not certain. Per the germline V gene, CDR1 is SGHRS and CDR2 is YFSETQ. The CDR3 has 13 amino acids. V dropped 4 bases and J dropped 15 bases, with 20 bases sitting between them. Variable domain in full (rest from reference TRBV5-1 and TRBJ2-1): KAGVTQTPRYLIKTRGQQVTLSCSPISGHRSVSWYQQTPGQGLQFLFEYFSETQRNKGNFPGRFSGRQFSNSRSEMNVSTLELGDSALYLCASSLLGAPGSFFGPGTRLTVL.

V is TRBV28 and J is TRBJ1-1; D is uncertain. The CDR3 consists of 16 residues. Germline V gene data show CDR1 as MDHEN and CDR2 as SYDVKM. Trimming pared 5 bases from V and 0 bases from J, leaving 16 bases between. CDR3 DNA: TGTGCCAGCAGTGCGGGGAGGTGGTTCATGAACACTGAAGCTTTCTTT. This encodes CASSAGRWFMNTEAFF.

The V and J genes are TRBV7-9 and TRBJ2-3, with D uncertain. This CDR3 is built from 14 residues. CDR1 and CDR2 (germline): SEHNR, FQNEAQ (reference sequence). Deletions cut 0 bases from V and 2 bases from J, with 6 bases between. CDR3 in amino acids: CASSLAGPTDTQYF. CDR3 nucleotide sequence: TGTGCCAGCAGCTTAGCGGGCCCCACAGATACGCAGTATTTT.

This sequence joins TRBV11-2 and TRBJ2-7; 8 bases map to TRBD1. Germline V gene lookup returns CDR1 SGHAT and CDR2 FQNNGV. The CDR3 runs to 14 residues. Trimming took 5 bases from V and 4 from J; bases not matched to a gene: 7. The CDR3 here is CASSHWDRPYEQYF. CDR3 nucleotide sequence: TGTGCCAGCAGCCATTGGGACAGGCCTTACGAGCAGTACTTC.

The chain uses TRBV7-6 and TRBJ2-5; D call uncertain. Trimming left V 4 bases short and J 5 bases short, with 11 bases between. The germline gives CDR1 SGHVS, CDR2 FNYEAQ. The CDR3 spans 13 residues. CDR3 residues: CASSSVLTETQYF. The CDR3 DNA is TGTGCCAGCAGCTCGGTGTTAACCGAGACCCAGTACTTC.

The CDR3 DNA reads TGTGCCAGCACCCTAGGGGGCAGGACCTACGAGCAGTACTTC. Translated: CASTLGGRTYEQYF. V and J are TRBV28 and TRBJ2-7; 7 positions agree with TRBD1. The CDR3 covers 14 residues. V shed 7 bases, J shed 2 bases, and the junction held 8 bases outside the gene matches. The germline V gene encodes CDR1 MDHEN and CDR2 SYDVKM.

The CDR3 loop reads CASSYFPSSYNEQFF. In nucleotides, the CDR3 is TGTGCCAGCAGTTACTTTCCCTCTTCCTACAATGAGCAGTTCTTC. This chain joins TRBV6-5 and TRBJ2-1; no reliable D call. Per germline, CDR1 MNHEY and CDR2 SVGAGI. The V end was cut by 1 base, the J end by 1 base, with 8 bases between. The CDR3 contains 15 residues.

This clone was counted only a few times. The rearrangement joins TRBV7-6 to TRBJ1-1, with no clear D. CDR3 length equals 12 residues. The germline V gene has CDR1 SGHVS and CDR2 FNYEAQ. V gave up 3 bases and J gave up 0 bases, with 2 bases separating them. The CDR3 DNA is TGTGCCAGCAGCTTTGTGAACACTGAAGCTTTCTTT. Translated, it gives CASSFVNTEAFF.